This T cell receptor (beta chain) was sequenced in a study of blood T cell repertoires in COVID-19. Study background: The United States, Italy and Spain were the sources of the acute and convalescent COVID-19 samples. PBMCs, B-cell-depleted T cells, or T cells were the source of the cDNA or gDNA that made up the material.

This CDR3 contains 13 residues. V trimming: 9 bases; J trimming: 4 bases; junction bases outside the gene matches: 4. Per germline, CDR1 ENHRY and CDR2 SYGVKD. Original handling: How many nucleated cells were present was estimated from reference gene primer amplification. The table came from immunoSEQ multiplex PCR; TCRdb's copy has only in-frame clones and leaves some out. The D gene and trimming were derived from the DNA, and the V and J assignments and clone size from that table. This sample has tens of thousands of clones; about 90% occur once, and the top ten carry roughly 3.5%. This TCR was recovered from a human donor in a cohort sampled during active COVID-19. V is TRBV10-3 and J is TRBJ2-7; TRBD1 agrees at 12 bases. Input material: peripheral blood. The CDR3 here is CAMKGQGAYEQYF. Written as DNA, the CDR3 is TGTGCCATGAAGGGACAGGGGGCTTACGAGCAGTACTTC.